The clone carrying this T cell receptor (beta chain) has more than one count but fewer than ten. This sample includes further DNA sequences coding for the same CDR3. This specimen belongs to a study of OX40 agonist ivuxolimab in advanced cancers. The method was immunoSEQ multiplex PCR; TCRdb's version includes in-frame clones alone and lacks a portion of them. Seen here are roughly 56,000 clones, roughly 81% observed once, and the top ten hold 4.5% to 5.5%. Sequenced material: CD4+ or CD8+ T cells sorted from blood, taken in a trial of the OX40 agonist ivuxolimab. The origin of this receptor is an adult with an advanced solid tumor such as melanoma, head and neck, liver or kidney cancer.

The CDR3 DNA reads TGTGCCAGCAGTGACGGGGATTTCCATGAGCAGTTCTTC. This translates into CASSDGDFHEQFF. The V gene is TRBV6-4, the J gene TRBJ2-1, with D unresolved. The CDR3 is 13 residues long. Trimming removed 2 bases at V and 8 bases at J, with 10 bases between. Germline CDR1 reads MRHNA; CDR2 reads SNTAGT.